A single sample gave rise to the 20 T cell receptor beta chains below, sequenced in a study of T cell responses to AZD1222 COVID-19 vaccine. This table comes from immunoSEQ multiplex PCR, and its TCRdb copy is limited to in-frame clones, with some not included. The sample consists of about 100,000 clones, 80% to 90% of them appearing once. The sample consisted of peripheral blood, taken on day 0 of MenACWY control vaccination. The receptors stem from an adult in good health.

This clone has just one count. The V gene is TRBV18, the J gene TRBJ2-3; 11 bases match TRBD1. V lost 4 bases to trimming and J lost 5 bases; unmatched junction nucleotides: 5. The germline V gene encodes CDR1 KGHSH and CDR2 LQKENI. There are 15 residues in the CDR3. CDR3: CASSRDRGIGDTQYF. The CDR3 nucleotides are TGTGCCAGCTCACGGGACAGGGGGATTGGAGATACGCAGTATTTT.

Concerning this clone itself: A junction end diverges from the germline sequence, so it may reflect a read error. The V gene is TRBV7-7, the J gene TRBJ2-5, with D unresolved. This CDR3 is 14 amino acids long. CDR1 is SSHAT and CDR2 is FNYEAQ in the germline V gene (reference sequence). The CDR3 coding sequence is TGTGCTAGCAGCCCTCGCCCATCCCAAGAGACCCAGTACTTC. As protein: CASSPRPSQETQYF.

The chain links TRBV28 to TRBJ1-2; D remains unclear. This CDR3 is 13 amino acids long. V lost 7 bases, J lost 3 bases, and 12 bases lay in between. Looked up from germline, CDR1 is MDHEN and CDR2 is SYDVKM. CDR3 nucleotide sequence: TGTGCCAGCACCCTGAGGGTGGACTATGGCTACACCTTC. It codes for CASTLRVDYGYTF.

V usage is TRBV27 and J usage is TRBJ1-1, with TRBD1 matching 12 bases. V trimming: 5 bases; J trimming: 4 bases; junction bases outside the gene matches: 5. Germline assignment: CDR1 MNHEY and CDR2 SMNVEV (reference sequence). This CDR3 contains 15 residues. The CDR3 DNA reads as TGTGCCAGCAGTCAGGGACAGGGGGCAAGCACTGAAGCTTTCTTT. Amino acid sequence: CASSQGQGASTEAFF.

The chain couples TRBV29-1 to TRBJ1-2; the D is unclear. The CDR3 length is 12 residues. The germline V gene encodes CDR1 SQVTM and CDR2 ANQGSEA. Trimming removed 4 bases at V and 2 bases at J, with 8 bases between. CDR3 sequence (DNA): TGCAGCGTTGCCCGGAACAACTATGGCTACACCTTC. The encoded protein is CSVARNNYGYTF.

The J gene is TRBJ1-4, the V gene TRBV18; D is possibly TRBD1 (5 bases). CDR1 and CDR2 (germline): KGHSH, LQKENI. Trimming cost V 3 bases and J 2 bases, with 13 bases left between them. CDR3 length: 16 amino acids. CDR3 sequence (DNA): TGTGCCAGCTCACCGCGGCGGGACCAGACTAATGAAAAACTGTTTTTT. Its protein is CASSPRRDQTNEKLFF.

This rearrangement joins TRBV28 to TRBJ1-1; D may be TRBD1 (6 bases). Deletions cut 7 bases from V and 9 bases from J, with 18 bases between. This CDR3 comprises 13 residues. Germline CDR1 reads MDHEN; CDR2 reads SYDVKM. CDR3 sequence (DNA): TGTGCCAGCACTACAGGGTTTGCCCTCAAAGCTTTCTTT. Residues: CASTTGFALKAFF. The full variable domain, completed using reference TRBV28 and TRBJ1-1, is DVKVTQSSRYLVKRTGEKVFLECVQDMDHENMFWYRQDPGLGLRLIYFSYDVKMKEKGDIPEGYSVSREKKERFSLILESASTNQTSMYLCASTTGFALKAFFGQGTRLTVV.

This clone appeared a few times. The rearrangement links TRBV3-1 (or the pseudogene TRBV3-2) to TRBJ2-5; 7 nucleotides match TRBD2. The CDR3 loop spans 16 amino acids. The germline V gene encodes CDR1 LGHDT and CDR2 YNNKEL (reference sequence). With V trimmed by 0 bases and J by 5 bases, 9 bases remained unmatched. The CDR3 loop is CASSQDTGRGDETQYF. DNA for the CDR3: TGTGCCAGCAGCCAAGATACCGGTCGGGGGGATGAGACCCAGTACTTC.

The chain has TRBV5-1 and TRBJ2-5; D perhaps matches TRBD1 (6 bases). There are 15 residues in the CDR3. Germline V gene data show CDR1 as SGHRS and CDR2 as YFSETQ. V lost 6 bases and J lost 9, with 24 bases in between. CDR3: CASTFGAGVKRAQYF. The CDR3 DNA follows: TGCGCCAGCACCTTTGGGGCAGGGGTAAAGAGGGCCCAGTACTTC. Supplemented by reference TRBV5-1 and TRBJ2-5, the full variable domain reads KAGVTQTPRYLIKTRGQQVTLSCSPISGHRSVSWYQQTPGQGLQFLFEYFSETQRNKGNFPGRFSGRQFSNSRSEMNVSTLELGDSALYLCASTFGAGVKRAQYFGPGTRLLVL.

The chain uses TRBV6-2 or TRBV6-3 and TRBJ2-3; the match to TRBD2 covers 9 bases. CDR1 is MNHEY and CDR2 is SVGEGT in the germline V gene. Trimming took 6 bases from V and 0 from J; bases not matched to a gene: 7. This CDR3 has 16 amino acids. CDR3 bases: TGTGCCAGCAGCAGGAGCGGGAGGCCTAGCACAGATACGCAGTATTTT. This encodes CASSRSGRPSTDTQYF.

The J gene is TRBJ2-3, the V gene TRBV6-5; D is unclear. V was pared by 8 bases and J by 0 bases, with 15 bases between. The germline gives CDR1 MNHEY, CDR2 SVGAGI. The CDR3 is 15 amino acids. The CDR3 sequence: CASHYSNPSTDTQYF. The CDR3 DNA sequence: TGTGCCAGCCACTACTCCAACCCCAGCACAGATACGCAGTATTTT.

The CDR3, as DNA: TGTGCCAGCAGTTACGGCAGACCGCCGTTGCTCACTGAAGCTTTCTTT. Translation gives CASSYGRPPLLTEAFF. This chain links TRBV6-5 with TRBJ1-1; D is uncertain. With 2 bases removed from V and 4 bases from J, the gap between germline ends came to 17 bases. The germline gives CDR1 MNHEY, CDR2 SVGAGI. The CDR3 sequence is 16 residues long.

This chain joins TRBV27 and TRBJ1-5; 9 nucleotides line up with TRBD1. There are 14 residues in the CDR3. Germline V gene data show CDR1 as MNHEY and CDR2 as SMNVEV (reference sequence). Trimming cost V 6 bases and J 6 bases; bases outside gene matches: 6. CDR3 in amino acids: CASSQQGASQPQHF. As DNA, the CDR3 is TGTGCCAGCAGCCAACAGGGGGCGAGTCAGCCCCAGCATTTT.

The V and J genes are TRBV27 and TRBJ2-1; D not resolved. Trimming stripped 7 bases from V and 4 bases from J, with 8 bases between. Per the germline V gene, CDR1 is MNHEY and CDR2 is SMNVEV (reference sequence). The CDR3 is 12 residues long. The DNA of the CDR3 is TGTGCCAGCATTTCTGAGTACAATGAGCAGTTCTTC. Its protein is CASISEYNEQFF.

V is TRBV19 and J is TRBJ2-6; maybe TRBD1 (5 bases). The CDR3 totals 14 residues. Germline V CDR1 and CDR2: LNHDA, SQIVND (reference sequence). V lost 7 bases and J lost 2, with 9 bases in between. The CDR3: CASNVGAGANVLTF. CDR3 sequence (DNA): TGTGCCAGTAATGTAGGGGCTGGGGCCAACGTCCTGACTTTC. Full variable domain (rest looked up from reference TRBV19 and TRBJ2-6): DGGITQSPKYLFRKEGQNVTLSCEQNLNHDAMYWYRQDPGQGLRLIYYSQIVNDFQKGDIAEGYSVSREKKESFPLTVTSAQKNPTAFYLCASNVGAGANVLTFGAGSRLTVL.

The gene calls are TRBV3-1 (or the pseudogene TRBV3-2) and TRBJ2-2, with D unresolved. V was trimmed by 0 bases and J by 4 bases, leaving 6 bases between them. Germline V gene sequence: CDR1 LGHDT, CDR2 YNNKEL (reference sequence). The CDR3 extends over 14 amino acids. The CDR3 is CASSQDQATGELFF. In nucleotides, the CDR3 is TGTGCCAGCAGCCAAGATCAAGCCACCGGGGAGCTGTTTTTT.

V gene TRBV28 combines with J gene TRBJ1-2; D uncertain. Germline CDR1 MDHEN, CDR2 SYDVKM. Trimming shortened V by 6 bases and J by 4 bases, and 12 bases separated the two germline ends. The CDR3 is 13 amino acids. CDR3 amino acids: CASSPGWGYGYTF. The CDR3 nucleotides are TGTGCCAGCAGCCCCGGGTGGGGCTATGGCTACACCTTC.

The V gene is TRBV6-2 or TRBV6-3, the J gene TRBJ2-2, with D perhaps matching TRBD1 (5 bases). The V gene lost 6 bases and the J gene lost 2 bases, with 16 bases spanning the gap. This CDR3 comprises 16 residues. CDR1 and CDR2 from the germline V gene are MNHEY and SVGEGT. CDR3 protein: CASSRTLIFNTGELFF. CDR3 nucleotide sequence: TGTGCCAGCAGCCGGACACTGATATTTAACACCGGGGAGCTGTTTTTT.

The chain couples TRBV5-6 to TRBJ2-7; D gene ambiguous. Germline values: CDR1 SGHDT, CDR2 YYEEEE. Trimming took 4 bases from V and 3 from J, leaving 14 bases between them. This CDR3 is 14 amino acids long. The CDR3 reads CASSRQLALYEQYF. The CDR3 DNA sequence: TGTGCCAGCAGCCGCCAATTGGCTCTCTACGAGCAGTACTTC.

The V and J genes are TRBV3-1 (or the pseudogene TRBV3-2) and TRBJ1-2; no definite D call. Per the germline V gene, CDR1 is LGHDT and CDR2 is YNNKEL (reference sequence). Trimming took off 1 base at V and 1 base at J, with 10 bases between the two ends. The CDR3 spans 15 residues. CDR3 in amino acids: CASSQAAGLNYGYTF. CDR3 nucleotide sequence: TGTGCCAGCAGCCAAGCAGCTGGACTTAACTATGGCTACACCTTC.